This T cell receptor (beta chain) was profiled in a study of OX40 agonist ivuxolimab in advanced cancers. It was autoimmune disease history or systemic immunosuppression that excluded patients. Using immunoSEQ multiplex PCR, the repertoire was profiled, and TCRdb retains in-frame clones only, with some absent. The table has 50,000 or so clones, about 88% seen once. There are 13 residues in the CDR3. V shed 5 bases and J shed 1 base, with 8 bases lying between them. From germline, CDR1 is MDHEN and CDR2 SYDVKM. The source of this sequence is an adult with an advanced solid tumor such as melanoma, head and neck, liver or kidney cancer. The V gene is TRBV28, the J gene TRBJ1-1, with D possibly matching TRBD1 (6 bases). This specimen consisted of CD4+ or CD8+ T cells sorted from blood, obtained in a trial of the OX40 agonist ivuxolimab. CDR3 bases: TGTGCCAGCAGTACGACAGGGAACACTGAAGCTTTCTTT. Translation gives CASSTTGNTEAFF. Using reference TRBV28 and TRBJ1-1 for the parts outside the CDR3, the full variable domain is DVKVTQSSRYLVKRTGEKVFLECVQDMDHENMFWYRQDPGLGLRLIYFSYDVKMKEKGDIPEGYSVSREKKERFSLILESASTNQTSMYLCASSTTGNTEAFFGQGTRLTVV.